These 7 T cell receptor beta chains were sequenced from one sample in a study of cytomegalovirus exposure and HLA in healthy donors. The PCR contained 60 Vbeta and 13 Jbeta primers. Sequencing used immunoSEQ multiplex PCR; TCRdb keeps in-frame clones, though not all of them. Among 95,000 to 150,000 clones listed, roughly 76% were seen once. Sequenced material: PBMCs. These receptors were taken from a man aged 25-45 years in good health and CMV-seronegative.

This rearrangement joins TRBV6-6 to TRBJ2-7; possibly TRBD1 for D (6 bases). Between the trimmed V and J ends, which lost 0 bases and 4 bases, there was a span of 16 bases. CDR3 length equals 16 residues. Germline values: CDR1 MNHNY, CDR2 SVGAGI (reference sequence). The CDR3 region is CASSYSLAGAIYEQYF. The DNA for the CDR3 is TGTGCCAGCAGTTACTCGTTGGCAGGGGCTATTTACGAGCAGTACTTC.

The CDR3 loop is CASSVDDRATDTQYF. The CDR3 DNA sequence: TGTGCCAGCAGCGTAGACGACAGGGCCACAGATACGCAGTATTTT. This chain connects TRBV9 to TRBJ2-3, with TRBD1 matching 7 bases. V lost 0 bases to trimming and J lost 2 bases; unmatched junction nucleotides: 3. The CDR3 has 15 amino acids. Germline V gene sequence: CDR1 SGDLS, CDR2 YYNGEE.

CDR3 region: CASRPWGSRASTSTDTQYF. DNA for the CDR3: TGTGCCAGTAGACCGTGGGGTAGCAGGGCTTCGACTAGCACAGATACGCAGTATTTT. The V gene is TRBV19, the J gene TRBJ2-3, with D possibly being TRBD1 (5 bases). The CDR3 has 19 residues. CDR1 and CDR2 from the germline V gene are LNHDA and SQIVND (reference sequence). The V end lost 6 bases, the J end lost 0 bases, and 25 bases lay between the germline ends.

The chain employs TRBV19 and TRBJ1-1; D may be TRBD1 (5 bases). Germline V gene sequence: CDR1 LNHDA, CDR2 SQIVND (reference sequence). The CDR3 loop spans 15 amino acids. Trimming took off 3 bases at V and 0 bases at J, with 11 bases between the two ends. Written as DNA, the CDR3 is TGTGCCAGTAGTATTATGGGCAGGGTGAACACTGAAGCTTTCTTT. Amino acids: CASSIMGRVNTEAFF.

The V gene is TRBV19, the J gene TRBJ2-3; tentative D call: TRBD1 (6 bases). CDR1 is LNHDA, CDR2 SQIVND, per germline (reference sequence). V was shortened by 5 bases and J by 0 bases, with 12 bases between the two germline ends. This CDR3 has 15 amino acids. The CDR3 sequence: CASSAIGGSTDTQYF. Here the CDR3 DNA reads TGTGCCAGTAGTGCAATAGGGGGAAGCACAGATACGCAGTATTTT.

The chain joins TRBV2 to TRBJ1-6; D not certain. Germline V lookup: CDR1 SNHLY, CDR2 FYNNEI. The length of the CDR3 is 14 residues. Trimming took 0 bases from V and 5 from J, leaving 5 bases between them. This CDR3 reads CASSEAADNSPLHF. CDR3 coding DNA: TGTGCCAGCAGTGAAGCGGCGGATAATTCACCCCTCCACTTT.

The chain carries TRBV27 and TRBJ1-1; TRBD1 matches at 9 bases. The length of the CDR3 is 15 residues. The V and J ends lost 2 bases and 2 bases, in that order; junction bases with no gene match: 3. Germline loops: CDR1 MNHEY, CDR2 SMNVEV (reference sequence). As DNA, the CDR3 is TGTGCCAGCAGTTTAAACACAGGGGGCAACACTGAAGCTTTCTTT. Its translation: CASSLNTGGNTEAFF.